Described below is a single T cell receptor (beta chain) sequence and its context. Its antigen is still unknown. The input lacks base qualities; no much larger clone sits a single base away. The sample belongs to a study of Ad26.COV2.S vaccination and SARS-CoV-2 variants (dated by TCRdb to the early 2020s). About the full investigation: Vaccine-arm donors were drawn from COV1001, a multicentre, randomized, double-blind, placebo-controlled phase I-IIa trial of Ad26.COV2.S in healthy adults. Ad26.COV2.S was administered intramuscularly at a dose of 5x10^10 or 1x10^11 viral particles, either as one shot or as two shots given 56 days apart. Sequencing of the TCRbeta repertoire served to evaluate the specificity and breadth of SARS-CoV-2-reactive T cell receptors following Ad26.COV2.S vaccination. The TCR-sequenced set comprised roughly 30 samples: some 19 Ad26.COV2.S vaccine recipients, 5 placebo recipients and 8 SARS-CoV-2 convalescent individuals. Trial participants were randomized into five groups of five: low-dose or high-dose Ad26.COV2.S given once or twice, or placebo on both occasions. Throughout the experiments and outcome assessment, investigators stayed blinded to trial group allocation. The investigation overall reported the following: Non-spike TCR breadth was comparable between vaccine and placebo recipients, consistent with the vaccine containing only spike. The study lacked the statistical power to compare responses across vaccine doses or regimens. The authors noted that total T cell responses may have been underestimated by the TCR breadth and depth analyses. Substantial breadth of spike-specific CD8+ and CD4+ T cell responses was reported after vaccination. Higher spike-specific TCR breadth was observed in Ad26.COV2.S recipients than in placebo recipients (P = 0.0014).

The immunoSEQ Assay was the method used to sequence TCRbeta CDR3 regions. After extraction, genomic DNA underwent amplification by bias-controlled multiplex PCR, followed by high-throughput sequencing. The authors' pipeline ran thus. To quantify the absolute abundance of each unique TCRbeta CDR3 region, sequences were collapsed and filtered. T cell fraction was estimated by normalizing TCRbeta template counts to usable DNA, with usable DNA measured through amplification of reference genes found in all nucleated cells. Repertoire TCRs were annotated as SARS-CoV-2-specific by exact matching of V gene, CDR3 amino acid sequence and J gene to a known reactive TCR set. MIRA supplied the reference SARS-CoV-2 TCR set, which was filtered for enrichment in COVID-19-positive ImmuneCODE repertoires so that public or cross-reactive TCRs were removed. Drawing on the MIRA antigens, annotated TCRs were analysed further at the level of specific ORF or position within ORF. Depth was the summed frequency of annotated unique rearrangements, while breadth was defined as annotated unique rearrangements over total unique productive rearrangements. Two-sided Wilcoxon rank-sum tests were applied when comparing TCR breadth between groups. Entries here come from immuneACCESS through TCRdb and include only in-frame sequences with V and J called. Some clones fail to appear in such tables; in the studies checked, an unresolved V gene covers under half of the shortfall, and the cause of the remainder is unknown. The D gene and trimming were derived from the DNA, and the V and J assignments and clone size from that table. Within this sample are around 300,000 clones, with almost 90% of them counted one time only. The ten largest clones add up to about 5% of the sample.

From its cysteine to its phenylalanine, the CDR3 spans 16 amino acids. CDR3 DNA only is kept here, 48 bases in frame from base 1. V lost 3 bases and J lost 2 bases; the stretch between them is 14 bases long. Via the germline V gene, CDR1 is MNHNS and CDR2 SASEGT. In the paper's terms, the treatment or condition label means: some 20 received Ad26.COV2.S at low or high dose, single or two shots; about 5 received placebo; per-sample allocation not given. For vaccine and placebo recipients, repertoires were sequenced using samples collected on day 63 after the first injection. Cohort 1b enrolled 20 to 30 adults aged 18-55 years at a single site in Boston, USA, between 29 July and 7 August 2020. Ad26.COV2.S was a replication-incompetent adenovirus type 26 vector that expressed a prefusion-stabilized SARS-CoV-2 spike protein derived from the original Wuhan strain.

Material: peripheral blood, obtained in a trial of Ad26.COV2.S vaccine versus placebo. The clonotype was recovered from a person between 18 and 60 years old who received the Ad26.COV2.S COVID-19 vaccine or a placebo. Recombination linked TRBV6-1 to TRBJ2-1; a tentative D call is TRBD2 (6 bases match). The DNA sequence follows: TGTGCCAGCAGTGATAAGCGGGTCGGGACCTACAATGAGCAGTTCTTC. The translation is CASSDKRVGTYNEQFF.